This T cell receptor beta chain was retrieved from a study of graft-versus-host responses after intestinal transplantation. V lost 5 bases and J lost 3, with 7 bases in between. CDR1 and CDR2 (germline): SNHLY, FYNNEI. The CDR3 sequence is 12 residues long. A word on this clone: Its antigen is currently unknown.

Here immunoSEQ multiplex PCR was the method, and the copy in TCRdb shows in-frame clones only, minus some. There are under 100,000 clones in the sample; roughly 80% occur only once, and more than 0.8% lies in the top ten. The clonotype was recovered from a human donor who received an intestinal transplant. The rearrangement joins TRBV2 to TRBJ2-5, with D uncertain. The sample here was unstimulated CD4+ T cells sorted from spleen or lymph node cells, taken before intestinal transplant. DNA for the CDR3: TGTGCCAGCAGTTTCCTAGAAGAGACCCAGTACTTC. Translation gives CASSFLEETQYF.